The 12 T cell receptor beta chains below all came from one sample that was sequenced in a study of breast tumors, draining lymph nodes, adjacent tissues. TCRdb independently ran MiXCR on the multiplex PCR reads; one entry per CDR3 protein. The sample records roughly 80,000 distinct CDR3 sequences, around 20% being singletons. Breast cancer patients provided tissue from their axillary draining lymph nodes. Sequencing was done on a sample of axillary lymph node tissue. These receptors all stem from a female donor with breast cancer. Some clones in this sample may be carry-over from other donors' samples.

This clonotype was counted a single time. The rearrangement uses TRBV7-2 and TRBJ2-2; 7 nucleotides match TRBD2. The CDR3 spans 16 residues. CDR1 is SGHTA and CDR2 is FQGNSA in the germline V gene. Unmatched junction bases numbered 10, after V lost 2 bases and J lost 7 bases. The CDR3, as DNA: TGTGCCAGCAGCTTAAGGTTGGGCGGGAGCGGCGGGGAGCTGTTTTTT. Translated: CASSLRLGGSGGELFF.

This clonotype was seen a few times. The chain links TRBV6-2 or TRBV6-3 to TRBJ2-3; perhaps D is TRBD1 or TRBD2 (5 bases each). Germline V gene data show CDR1 as MNHEY and CDR2 as SVGEGT. The CDR3 has 19 amino acids. With 6 bases removed from V and 3 bases from J, the gap between germline ends came to 28 bases. DNA for the CDR3: TGTGCCAGCAGCCACCAACGCTTTCACGGGGCGGCCTTGACAGATACGCAGTATTTT. Translation gives CASSHQRFHGAALTDTQYF.

This clonotype was counted ten times or more. The chain couples TRBV14 to TRBJ1-6; TRBD1 might be the D (5 bases). V was trimmed by 0 bases and J by 5 bases, leaving 11 bases between them. This CDR3 is 16 amino acids long. Germline values: CDR1 SGHDN, CDR2 FVKESK. CDR3 sequence: CASSQDKGTHNSPLHF. The CDR3 nucleotides read TGTGCCAGCAGCCAAGATAAAGGGACCCATAATTCACCCCTCCACTTT.

In its sample, this clonotype was seen many times. The chain has TRBV3-1 and TRBJ1-2, with TRBD1 matching over 7 bases. Germline V gene sequence: CDR1 LGHDT, CDR2 YNNKEL (reference sequence). This CDR3 spans 14 amino acids. Trimming at V came to 4 bases and at J to 4 bases, leaving 6 bases not matched to a gene. The CDR3 loop reads CASSPRQGSYGYTF. CDR3 nucleotide sequence: TGTGCCAGCAGCCCCCGACAGGGTTCCTATGGCTACACCTTC.

This chain joins TRBV18 and TRBJ2-1; a possible D gene is TRBD2 (6 bases). V was trimmed by 6 bases and J by 8 bases, leaving 20 bases between them. Germline V gene lookup returns CDR1 KGHSH and CDR2 LQKENI. CDR3 length equals 15 residues. The CDR3 region has the DNA TGTGCCAGCTCCCCCATAGCGGCCCTCTCGGATGAGCAGTTCTTC. Translated: CASSPIAALSDEQFF.

This clonotype was recorded many times. V usage is TRBV10-2 and J usage is TRBJ1-2; D unresolved. The CDR3 is 13 amino acids. With 3 bases removed from V and 7 bases from J, the gap between germline ends came to 12 bases. Germline assignment: CDR1 WSHSY and CDR2 SAAADI. The DNA of the CDR3 is TGCGCCAGCAGTGATGGAACGGGAAGTGGCTACACCTTC. Amino acid sequence: CASSDGTGSGYTF.

There are a few counts of this clonotype. The CDR3, as DNA: TGTGCCAGCAGCCAAGCGGGGGTTGAGGGCAATCAGCCCCAGCATTTT. The encoded protein is CASSQAGVEGNQPQHF. The V call is TRBV3-1, the J call TRBJ1-5; D is perhaps TRBD1 (5 bases). The CDR3 has 16 amino acids. Per the germline V gene, CDR1 is LGHDT and CDR2 is YNNKEL (reference sequence). Deletions cut 1 base from V and 2 bases from J, with 12 bases between.

The CDR3 protein is CASSVTSQGQGYGYTF. The CDR3 coding sequence is TGTGCCAGCAGTGTTACGTCACAGGGGCAGGGCTATGGCTACACCTTC. The genes are TRBV6-1 and TRBJ1-2; TRBD1 matches 7 bases. J gave up 4 bases and V 4 bases, and 12 bases lay outside the gene matches. The germline CDR1 and CDR2 sequences are MNHNS and SASEGT. The CDR3 has 16 amino acids.

Regarding this clonotype: A much larger clonotype is one base distant, so this may be a read error. V is TRBV4-3 and J is TRBJ2-2; 12 nucleotides line up with TRBD2. This CDR3 spans 17 amino acids. CDR1 is LGHNA and CDR2 is YSLEER in the germline V gene. CDR3 loop: CASSQDLGLAGTGKLFF. The CDR3 nucleotides are TGCGCCAGCAGCCAAGATCTGGGACTAGCGGGCACCGGGAAGCTGTTTTTT.

As regards this clonotype: Given the absence of the conserved phenylalanine or tryptophan at the CDR3 end, a read error is likely. J is TRBJ1-2 and V is TRBV30; possible D gene TRBD1, 5 bases. The CDR3 runs 13 residues. Per the germline V gene, CDR1 is GTSNPN and CDR2 is SVGIG (reference sequence). The V end was cut by 4 bases, the J end by 2 bases, with 11 bases between. The CDR3 coding sequence is TGTGCCTGGAATCCGGGGGTGAACTATGGCTACACCCTC. Amino acid sequence: CAWNPGVNYGYTL.

The CDR3 DNA reads as TGCGCCAGCAGCTTGGACCCGGACAGGGGGCGTGGGACTGAAGCTTTCTTT. Its protein product is CASSLDPDRGRGTEAFF. This chain connects TRBV5-1 to TRBJ1-1, with 11 bases fitting TRBD1. CDR1 is SGHRS and CDR2 is YFSETQ in the germline V gene. The CDR3 spans 17 residues. Trimming at V came to 0 bases and at J to 5 bases, leaving 9 bases not matched to a gene.

The sample holds many counts of this clonotype. The chain employs TRBV5-8 and TRBJ2-5; tentative D call: TRBD2 (5 bases). This CDR3 is 18 amino acids long. Germline V gene sequence: CDR1 SGHTS, CDR2 YDEGEE. V lost 1 base and J lost 2, with 21 bases in between. The CDR3 here is CASSLILGRLREQETQYF. CDR3 bases: TGTGCCAGCAGCTTGATTTTGGGAAGACTTCGGGAACAAGAGACCCAGTACTTC.